Presented here are 23 T cell receptor beta chains from one specimen sequenced in a study of post-analysis software for immune sequencing data. Findings and caveats of the study: Comparison of patients with controls showed roughly five TRBV segments more frequent in patients, TRBV5-6, TRBV5-1 and TRBV20-1 among them.

Their cognate antigens are unknown. Unique molecular identifiers were carried by the TCR beta cDNA libraries. TCRdb processed the PCR reads anew with MiXCR; each CDR3 protein has one entry. The data contain hundreds of thousands of distinct CDR3 sequences, approximately 34% of them singletons. Source material: blood. These receptors all come from a girl aged 10 to 17 with multiple sclerosis.

In this sample, this clonotype turned up a few times. The J gene is TRBJ2-1, the V gene TRBV5-1; D assignment may be TRBD1 or TRBD2 (5 bases each). The DNA matches TRBJ2-7 better at its end, which makes the J call doubtful. The V gene's germline CDR1 is SGHRS and CDR2 YFSETQ. The CDR3 has 15 residues. CDR3 sequence (DNA): TGCGCCAGCAGCTTGGGGGGGTCCTCCTACAATGAGCAGTACTTC. It is translated as CASSLGGSSYNEQYF.

To note about this clonotype: This could be a read error, since a much larger clone is one nucleotide away. This sequence joins TRBV5-4 and TRBJ2-1, with 14 bases aligning to TRBD2. The CDR3 runs to 16 residues. The ends lost 2 bases at V and 7 bases at J; junction bases unmatched: 5. The germline V gene has CDR1 SGHNT and CDR2 YYREEE (reference sequence). CDR3 nucleotides: TGTGCCAGCAGCTTCAGGACTAGCGGGGGGCCGAATGAGCAGTTCTTC. Translating it yields CASSFRTSGGPNEQFF.

This chain links TRBV5-4 with TRBJ2-6; 7 nucleotides align to TRBD1. The CDR3 is 16 residues long. In germline, CDR1 is SGHNT, CDR2 YYREEE (reference sequence). J gave up 4 bases and V 4 bases, and 8 bases lay outside the gene matches. The DNA for the CDR3 is TGTGCCAGCAGCAGGAAGACAGGGTGGGGGGCCAACGTCCTGACTTTC. This gives the protein CASSRKTGWGANVLTF. The full variable domain, its missing parts supplied by reference TRBV5-4 and TRBJ2-6, is ETGVTQSPTHLIKTRGQQVTLRCSSQSGHNTVSWYQQALGQGPQFIFQYYREEENGRGNFPPRFSGLQFPNYSSELNVNALELDDSALYLCASSRKTGWGANVLTFGAGSRLTVL.

This clonotype appeared a few times. CDR3 sequence (DNA): TGTGCCAGCGCCCAGGGTTACTCTGGAAACACCATATATTTT. Translation gives CASAQGYSGNTIYF. V is TRBV4-2 and J is TRBJ1-3; D perhaps matches TRBD1 (5 bases). The CDR3 length is 14 residues. With 8 bases removed from V and 0 bases from J, the gap between germline ends came to 11 bases. Germline V CDR1 and CDR2: LGHNA, YNFKEQ.

This clonotype came up a few times. One base away lies a much larger clone, so this may be a sequencing read error. J is TRBJ2-1 and V is TRBV29-1; D unresolved. Germline CDR1 reads SQVTM; CDR2 reads ANQGSEA. CDR3 length: 12 residues. Trimming took 5 bases from V and 9 from J, leaving 14 bases between them. CDR3 DNA: TGCAGCGTTCGGGTGGGGTGTCTTGAGCAGTTCTTC. Translation gives CSVRVGCLEQFF.

Only a few counts were recorded for this clonotype. The chain combines TRBV18 with TRBJ2-1; 8 bases are shared with TRBD1. This CDR3 is 16 amino acids long. With V trimmed by 3 bases and J by 3 bases, 7 bases remained unmatched. The germline V gene has CDR1 KGHSH and CDR2 LQKENI. The CDR3 sequence: CASSPPQGALYNEQFF. CDR3 nucleotide sequence: TGTGCCAGCTCACCGCCGCAGGGGGCTCTCTACAATGAGCAGTTCTTC.

As concerns this clonotype: A much larger clone differs by one base, so this may be a read error. V gene TRBV20-1 combines with J gene TRBJ1-6; no definite D call. Germline V lookup: CDR1 DFQATT, CDR2 SNEGSKA (reference sequence). This CDR3 spans 14 amino acids. The germline V and J ends were trimmed by 6 bases and 11 bases, with 20 bases remaining between them. This CDR3 is CSATRVQRVPPLHF. The DNA for the CDR3 is TGCAGTGCAACCCGGGTTCAGAGAGTCCCACCCCTCCACTTT.

V is TRBV20-1 and J is TRBJ2-4; 9 bases map to TRBD1. Looked up from germline, CDR1 is DFQATT and CDR2 is SNEGSKA (reference sequence). CDR3 size: 12 residues. V trimming: 7 bases; J trimming: 6 bases; junction bases outside the gene matches: 4. The CDR3 spells CSGPGQGNIQYF. CDR3 nucleotide sequence: TGCAGTGGACCGGGACAGGGAAACATTCAGTACTTC.

This clonotype came up many times. The rearrangement joins TRBV3-1 to TRBJ2-4; 7 nucleotides match TRBD1. Trimming cost V 4 bases and J 2 bases; bases outside gene matches: 8. Germline CDR1 is LGHDT and CDR2 is YNNKEL (reference sequence). The CDR3 length is 16 residues. The CDR3 sequence is CASSLRDSSSKNIQYF. The DNA for the CDR3 is TGTGCCAGCAGCCTCAGGGACAGTTCGTCCAAAAACATTCAGTACTTC.

The rearrangement links TRBV6-5 to TRBJ1-1; possible D gene TRBD1, 5 bases. Germline V gene data show CDR1 as MNHEY and CDR2 as SVGAGI. Trimming cost V 10 bases and J 1 base, with 10 bases left between them. CDR3 length: 12 amino acids. In DNA form, the CDR3 reads TGTGCCACGCGGAGGGGGAACACTGAAGCTTTCTTT. Translated, it gives CATRRGNTEAFF.

This clonotype was detected ten times or more. The chain carries TRBV20-1 and TRBJ1-6; 7 bases map to TRBD1. Germline V gene lookup returns CDR1 DFQATT and CDR2 SNEGSKA (reference sequence). CDR3 size: 15 residues. The V segment lost 0 bases and the J segment 6 bases; nucleotides outside the gene matches: 5. In DNA, the CDR3 is TGCAGTGCTAGAGATTCGGGACAGCTTAATTCACCCCTCCACTTT. This codes for CSARDSGQLNSPLHF.

The chain has TRBV5-1 and TRBJ2-1, with 9 bases aligning to TRBD1. The CDR3 is made up of 16 amino acids. After removal of 2 bases from V and 6 bases from J, the junction contained 9 bases not matched to a gene. Germline CDR1 SGHRS, CDR2 YFSETQ. The CDR3 coding sequence is TGCGCCAGCAGCTTACAGGGGGCCGCCTCGGTCAATGAGCAGTTCTTC. This translates into CASSLQGAASVNEQFF.

Points on this clonotype: With a much larger clone just one base away, this may be a read error. The CDR3 region is CASSLALGGDSGNEQFF. CDR3 nucleotides: TGCGCCAGCAGCTTGGCTCTAGGGGGAGATTCGGGGAATGAGCAGTTCTTC. The rearrangement links TRBV5-1 to TRBJ2-1; a weak D match, TRBD1 (6 bases). Germline CDR1 and CDR2: SGHRS and YFSETQ. This CDR3 comprises 17 residues. Trimming pared 0 bases from V and 7 bases from J, leaving 20 bases between. The full variable domain, rest sourced from reference TRBV5-1 and TRBJ2-1, is KAGVTQTPRYLIKTRGQQVTLSCSPISGHRSVSWYQQTPGQGLQFLFEYFSETQRNKGNFPGRFSGRQFSNSRSEMNVSTLELGDSALYLCASSLALGGDSGNEQFFGPGTRLTVL.

The V gene is TRBV6-5, the J gene TRBJ2-4; D remains ambiguous. Germline assignment: CDR1 MNHEY and CDR2 SVGAGI. This CDR3 is 14 amino acids long. Trimming removed 4 bases from V and 2 bases from J, with 9 bases in between. The CDR3 nucleotides are TGTGCCAGCAGTTCACGAGCATCCAAAAACATTCAGTACTTC. Protein product: CASSSRASKNIQYF.

This clonotype was observed at least ten times. The chain joins TRBV11-2 to TRBJ2-1; the D gene could be TRBD1 or TRBD2 (7 bases each). Germline V gene sequence: CDR1 SGHAT, CDR2 FQNNGV. Between the trimmed V and J ends, which lost 5 bases and 10 bases, there was a span of 24 bases. The CDR3 runs to 16 residues. The CDR3 DNA reads as TGTGCCAGCAGCACTCAGGGGGGGGGCCTTCTGGAGGAGCAGTTCTTC. This gives the protein CASSTQGGGLLEEQFF.

This clonotype appeared a few times. The chain has TRBV4-2 and TRBJ1-1; D is perhaps TRBD1 (6 bases). CDR1 is LGHNA, CDR2 YNFKEQ, per germline. V shed 1 base and J shed 5 bases, with 14 bases lying between them. The CDR3 runs 15 residues. CDR3 in DNA: TGTGCCAGCAGCCAAGTGACACAGGGCAATACTGAAGCTTTCTTT. Translating it yields CASSQVTQGNTEAFF.

This clonotype was recorded once. This sequence joins TRBV5-1 and TRBJ2-3, with 7 bases matching TRBD2. The CDR3 is made up of 14 amino acids. Germline CDR1 and CDR2: SGHRS and YFSETQ. The J segment lost 4 bases and the V segment lost 1 base, leaving 3 bases of the junction unmatched. As DNA, the CDR3 is TGCGCCAGCAGCTTGAGGGCGGGAGCAGATACGCAGTATTTT. Its translation: CASSLRAGADTQYF.

This clonotype was counted ten times or more. The genes are TRBV3-1 and TRBJ1-2, with 9 bases matching TRBD1. The CDR3 has 14 residues. CDR1 and CDR2 (germline): LGHDT, YNNKEL (reference sequence). V was pared by 2 bases and J by 5 bases, with 3 bases of the junction left unmatched. The CDR3: CASSQLGTGYGYTF. DNA for the CDR3: TGTGCCAGCAGCCAACTCGGGACAGGGTATGGCTACACCTTC.

To note about this clonotype: Germline is not matched at one junction end, which may reflect a read error. The chain has TRBV20-1 and TRBJ1-4, with D possibly TRBD1 on 5 matching bases. CDR1 is DFQATT and CDR2 is SNEGSKA in the germline V gene (reference sequence). The CDR3 consists of 12 residues. CDR3 in amino acids: CSAVRGREKRFF. CDR3 DNA sequence: TGCAGTGCCGTCCGGGGCCGGGAAAAACGGTTTTTT.

This clonotype has more than one count but fewer than ten. The chain combines TRBV12-5 with TRBJ2-5; TRBD2 is a possible D gene (5 bases). The CDR3 runs 13 residues. V was trimmed by 4 bases and J by 2 bases, leaving 8 bases between them. Germline V gene lookup returns CDR1 LGHNT and CDR2 FRNRAP. The CDR3 sequence is CASGSDWQETQYF. The CDR3 DNA sequence: TGTGCTAGTGGTTCGGACTGGCAAGAGACCCAGTACTTC. Looking up the rest from reference TRBV12-5 and TRBJ2-5 gives the full variable domain: DARVTQTPRHKVTEMGQEVTMRCQPILGHNTVFWYRQTMMQGLELLAYFRNRAPLDDSGMPKDRFSAEMPDATLATLKIQPSEPRDSAVYFCASGSDWQETQYFGPGTRLLVL.

This clonotype was counted only a few times. V gene TRBV9 combines with J gene TRBJ2-6, with D perhaps matching TRBD1 (5 bases). Germline-derived CDR1 and CDR2 are SGDLS and YYNGEE. The V and J ends lost 0 bases and 0 bases respectively, with 19 bases between them. The CDR3 runs to 20 residues. CDR3 nucleotides: TGTGCCAGCAGCGTAGTGGGTGGGGCGAAATTCTACTCTGGGGCCAACGTCCTGACTTTC. Its protein product is CASSVVGGAKFYSGANVLTF.

This clonotype was recorded many times. This chain uses TRBV5-1 with TRBJ2-1; a weak D match, TRBD2 (5 bases). V lost 7 bases to trimming and J lost 2 bases, with 16 bases between them. The CDR3 consists of 15 residues. Per germline, CDR1 SGHRS and CDR2 YFSETQ. The CDR3 DNA is TGCGCCAGCCACTCCGGGAATGAGGCCTACAATGAGCAGTTCTTC. It specifies CASHSGNEAYNEQFF.

This clonotype was seen a few times. The CDR3: CAIGVAQETQYF. The DNA of the CDR3 is TGTGCCATCGGAGTAGCCCAAGAGACCCAGTACTTC. This chain connects TRBV10-3 to TRBJ2-5; D unclear. This CDR3 region has 12 residues. Germline CDR1 and CDR2: ENHRY and SYGVKD. V lost 8 bases, J lost 1 base, and 8 bases lay in between.